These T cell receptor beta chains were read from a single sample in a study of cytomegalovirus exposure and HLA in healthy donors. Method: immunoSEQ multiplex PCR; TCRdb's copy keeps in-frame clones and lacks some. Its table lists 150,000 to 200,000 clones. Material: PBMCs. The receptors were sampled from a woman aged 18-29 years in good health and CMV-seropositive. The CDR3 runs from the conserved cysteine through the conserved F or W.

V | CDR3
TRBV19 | CASSAGLANEQYF
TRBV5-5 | CASSSYPKGLNTEAFF
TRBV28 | CASSALAGYEKLFF
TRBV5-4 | CASSFMTTGYEQYF
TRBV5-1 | CASSNGAGGHYEQYF
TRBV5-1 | CASSLGVQVANTGELFF
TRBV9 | CASKVENEGEAFF
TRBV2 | CASMTGIYGYTF
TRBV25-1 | CASTLGDSGYTF
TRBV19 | CASSRLAGTDTQYF
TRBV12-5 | CASGLVGMYEQFF
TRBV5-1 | CASSSGLAYGYTF
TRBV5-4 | CASSFTGFSEQYF
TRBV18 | CASSPPWASGGGTQYF